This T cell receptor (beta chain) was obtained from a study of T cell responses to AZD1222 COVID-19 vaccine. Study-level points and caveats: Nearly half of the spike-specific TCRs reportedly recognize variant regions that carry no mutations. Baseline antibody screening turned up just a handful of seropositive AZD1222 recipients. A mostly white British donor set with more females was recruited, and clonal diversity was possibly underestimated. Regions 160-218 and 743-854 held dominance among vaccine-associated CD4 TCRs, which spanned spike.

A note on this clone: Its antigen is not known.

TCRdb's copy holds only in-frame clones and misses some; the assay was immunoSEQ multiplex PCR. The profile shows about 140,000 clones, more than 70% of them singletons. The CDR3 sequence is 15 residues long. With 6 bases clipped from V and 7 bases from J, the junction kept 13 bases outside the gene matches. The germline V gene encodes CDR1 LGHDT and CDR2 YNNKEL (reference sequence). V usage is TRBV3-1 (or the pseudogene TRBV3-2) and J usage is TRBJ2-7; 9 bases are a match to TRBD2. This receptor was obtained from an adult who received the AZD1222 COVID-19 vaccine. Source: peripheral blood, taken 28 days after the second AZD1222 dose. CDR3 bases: TGTGCCAGCAGTCCCCAGTTGGTAGCGGGGGATGAGCAGTACTTC. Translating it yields CASSPQLVAGDEQYF.